A selection of T cell receptor beta chains follows, all from one sample in a study of blood T cell repertoires in COVID-19. TCRdb's table, derived via immunoSEQ multiplex PCR, lists solely in-frame clones and lacks some. The data hold 250,000 to 300,000 clones, with around 90% observed a single time. The sequencing input was PBMCs or T cells enriched from blood (not recorded which). Receptor source: a woman younger than 45 who had recovered from COVID-19. CDR3s include the opening cysteine and the closing phenylalanine or tryptophan. Fields, in order: J gene, D gene, V gene, clone size, CDR3 DNA, CDR3 protein. The D gene is left open where the match is weak. The size of a clone is reported for some rows only, either as once, few or many, or as a class for expanded clones.

j_gene: TRBJ1-2
d_gene: TRBD1
v_gene: TRBV7-9
abundance: -
CDR3nt: TGTGCCAGCAGCTACCCCCGGGGGACAGGGGTTGGCTACACCTTC
CDR3aa: CASSYPRGTGVGYTF

j_gene: TRBJ2-7
d_gene: TRBD2
v_gene: TRBV27
abundance: -
CDR3nt: TGTGCCAGCAGTCCCTTAGCGGGAGCGTTGTACGAGCAGTACTTC
CDR3aa: CASSPLAGALYEQYF

j_gene: TRBJ2-7
d_gene: TRBD1
v_gene: TRBV5-1
abundance: -
CDR3nt: TGCGCCAGCAGCTTGGCCCCGGGACAGGGGGCCTACGAGCAGTACTTC
CDR3aa: CASSLAPGQGAYEQYF

j_gene: TRBJ2-5
d_gene: TRBD1
v_gene: TRBV6-5
abundance: -
CDR3nt: TGTGCCAGCAGTTACCTGGGACAGAGGGAGACCCAGTACTTC
CDR3aa: CASSYLGQRETQYF

j_gene: TRBJ2-3
d_gene: TRBD2
v_gene: TRBV11-3
abundance: -
CDR3nt: TGTGCCAGCAGCAAGATAATACGGCGGGGGGGAGAAGATACGCAGTATTTT
CDR3aa: CASSKIIRRGGEDTQYF

j_gene: TRBJ1-2
d_gene: -
v_gene: TRBV28
abundance: few
CDR3nt: TGTGCCAGCAGAACCGCGTCGAGGGCCTTTAGCTATGGCTACACCTTC
CDR3aa: CASRTASRAFSYGYTF

j_gene: TRBJ2-7
d_gene: TRBD1
v_gene: TRBV29-1
abundance: -
CDR3nt: TGCAGCGTTGAAGAGGCAGAGAATATGGGACAGGTGTTCTACGAGCAGTACTTC
CDR3aa: CSVEEAENMGQVFYEQYF

j_gene: TRBJ2-2
d_gene: -
v_gene: TRBV13
abundance: -
CDR3nt: TGTGCCAGCAGCTTAGAAATCGGCACCGGGGAGCTGTTTTTT
CDR3aa: CASSLEIGTGELFF

j_gene: TRBJ2-3
d_gene: -
v_gene: TRBV5-1
abundance: -
CDR3nt: TGCGCCAGCAGCTTGGAGGGGCGAGACGATACGCAGTATTTT
CDR3aa: CASSLEGRDDTQYF

j_gene: TRBJ1-4
d_gene: TRBD1
v_gene: TRBV4-1
abundance: -
CDR3nt: TGCGCCAGCAGCCAAGTGGGGACAGTCGAAAAACTGTTTTTT
CDR3aa: CASSQVGTVEKLFF

j_gene: TRBJ1-4
d_gene: -
v_gene: TRBV15
abundance: -
CDR3nt: TGTGCCACCAGCAGAGCGGGGTACGGTAATGAAAAACTGTTTTTT
CDR3aa: CATSRAGYGNEKLFF

j_gene: TRBJ2-1
d_gene: -
v_gene: TRBV5-3
abundance: -
CDR3nt: TGTGCCAGAAGCCACCTCCGAGTGACAGGCCTCCGCGATGAGCAGTTCTTC
CDR3aa: CARSHLRVTGLRDEQFF

j_gene: TRBJ1-1
d_gene: -
v_gene: TRBV4-1
abundance: few
CDR3nt: TGCGCCAGCAGCCACCTAATAGTGAACACTGAAGCTTTCTTT
CDR3aa: CASSHLIVNTEAFF

j_gene: TRBJ2-7
d_gene: -
v_gene: TRBV28
abundance: -
CDR3nt: TGTGCCAGCAGTCCCGGGGTAGCGGTAGAGTACGAGCAGTACTTC
CDR3aa: CASSPGVAVEYEQYF

j_gene: TRBJ2-5
d_gene: -
v_gene: TRBV5-1
abundance: -
CDR3nt: TGCGCCAGCAGCTTGTGGTCTTCCGCGGAGACCCAGTACTTC
CDR3aa: CASSLWSSAETQYF

j_gene: TRBJ2-5
d_gene: TRBD2
v_gene: TRBV13
abundance: -
CDR3nt: TGTGCCAGCAGCAATAAACTAGCGGGGATGTCAGAGACCCAGTACTTC
CDR3aa: CASSNKLAGMSETQYF

j_gene: TRBJ1-4
d_gene: -
v_gene: TRBV5-5
abundance: -
CDR3nt: TGTGCCAGCAGCCAGTCGTGGGAAAAACTGTTTTTT
CDR3aa: CASSQSWEKLFF

j_gene: TRBJ1-1
d_gene: -
v_gene: TRBV9
abundance: -
CDR3nt: TGTGCCAGCAGCGCCCAGTGGGGGGGCTTTACTGAAGCTTTCTTT
CDR3aa: CASSAQWGGFTEAFF

j_gene: TRBJ1-1
d_gene: -
v_gene: TRBV19
abundance: -
CDR3nt: TGTGCCAGTAGTATTGTATGGGCTAACACTGAAGCTTTCTTT
CDR3aa: CASSIVWANTEAFF

j_gene: TRBJ1-5
d_gene: -
v_gene: TRBV7-9
abundance: -
CDR3nt: TGTGCCAGCAGCTTATTGTCGGGGGGGCGAGGTATAAATCAGCCCCAGCATTTT
CDR3aa: CASSLLSGGRGINQPQHF

j_gene: TRBJ2-3
d_gene: TRBD2
v_gene: TRBV7-2
abundance: -
CDR3nt: TGTGCCAGCAGCTTAGTCTCCAGCGGGAGCCTGGATACGCAGTATTTT
CDR3aa: CASSLVSSGSLDTQYF

j_gene: TRBJ2-1
d_gene: -
v_gene: TRBV2
abundance: -
CDR3nt: TGTGCCAGCACCCTCGCCCCGCTGGGCGAGCAGTTCTTC
CDR3aa: CASTLAPLGEQFF

j_gene: TRBJ1-2
d_gene: TRBD1
v_gene: TRBV6-5
abundance: -
CDR3nt: TGTGCCAGCAGTTACTCGGGGACAGGTGGCTACACCTTC
CDR3aa: CASSYSGTGGYTF

j_gene: TRBJ1-1
d_gene: TRBD1
v_gene: TRBV2
abundance: -
CDR3nt: TGTGCCAGCAGTGGATCATTGGGACAGGGCAGGTTTAACACTGAAGCTTTCTTT
CDR3aa: CASSGSLGQGRFNTEAFF

j_gene: TRBJ2-1
d_gene: TRBD2
v_gene: TRBV3-1/TRBV3-2
abundance: -
CDR3nt: TGTGCCAGCAGCTCGTGGACTAGCGGGAGGGCCAACATAGGTAACAATGAGCAGTTCTTC
CDR3aa: CASSSWTSGRANIGNNEQFF